This entry features one TCR beta chain sequence. Antigen: not known. These data are taken from a study of monozygotic twins with inflammatory bowel disease. Whole-study results and caveats: The co-twins with IBD showed lower TCRbeta diversity (inverse Simpson) than their healthy siblings.

CDR3 length: 14 amino acids. Germline V gene lookup returns CDR1 DFQATT and CDR2 SNEGSKA (reference sequence). Phlebotomy per donor yielded a single 2.5 ml blood sample. The authors used about 3,500 ng of total RNA per TCR library. UMIs that had a 6-nucleotide sample barcode were put in using template switching. Reanalyzing the 5' RACE reads, TCRdb keeps one entry per CDR3 protein, without DNA. The sample totals about 330,000 distinct CDR3 sequences; its top ten clones hold around 2%. The source is a human donor with ulcerative colitis or Crohn's disease, or a healthy co-twin of an affected twin (not recorded which). Sequencing used blood. V and J are TRBV20-1 and TRBJ2-3; TCRdb lists TRBD2, though no DNA is available to test this call. CDR3 region: CSDLLAGARDTQYF.